This T cell receptor (beta chain) was obtained from a study of cytomegalovirus exposure and HLA in healthy donors (dated by TCRdb to between 2016 and 2019). General notes on the study: According to a later analysis, the approximately 120 validation repertoires were produced on the same platform as the 666 repertoires of the first cohort. The study aimed to test whether cataloging public T cell receptors could reveal signatures of past pathogen exposure. A separate validation cohort of over 95 different subjects was used in addition to the approximately 700-subject first cohort. To predict cytomegalovirus infection status, the study brought together high-throughput TCR immunosequencing, statistical association of individual TCRs with disease status, and machine learning. What the research found in general, with its limitations: The classifier was reported to diagnose cytomegalovirus status with high specificity and sensitivity in both the original cohort and the validation cohort. Across donors, most TCR sequences were observed very rarely, whereas some public TCRs were present in many individuals. A total of about 150 TCR beta chains were listed by the study as associated with cytomegalovirus. According to the authors, the approach could potentially be generalized to other disease states and immunological phenotypes. A few of the identified cytomegalovirus-associated TCR beta chains were confirmed in vitro to be specific for cytomegalovirus antigens. A later analysis found that TCRs clustered in the first cohort also tended to co-occur in the roughly 120 validation repertoires, with roughly 95% of cluster scores above 0. All 120 or so repertoires were used to score co-occurrence in the validation cohort in a later analysis, because that analysis had no HLA typing for the cohort.

V and J lose 7 bases and 10 bases, and a span of 24 bases separates them. The germline V gene sets CDR1 to SNHLY and CDR2 to FYNNEI. The CDR3 has 15 amino acids, counting the end cysteine and phenylalanine. Only CDR3 DNA remains: 45 bases, in frame from the first base. Receptor amplification or capture employed the immunoSEQ multiplex PCR assay. The published analysis was carried out like this. A statistical classification framework was built to diagnose cytomegalovirus status from the catalog of TCR beta chain sequences. What TCRdb holds here is the immuneACCESS table cut down to in-frame rearrangements. Part of the clones is not present; checked against another copy, under half of the missing clones reflect an unresolved V gene, and the others are unexplained. D and trimming were read from the DNA, whereas the V and J calls and clone size are those reported in that table. The sample data list 110,000 to 150,000 clones, and 80% to 95% of these were observed just once. Of the sample, 0.55% to 0.8% is held by the ten largest clones.

The donors belonged to the validation cohort of over a hundred subjects, which was separate from the roughly 700-subject first cohort. Comments on this clone: Its binding antigen is unknown. No much larger clone exists at a distance of one base, and base qualities are not known.

This chain is built from TRBV2 and TRBJ2-3, and perhaps TRBD1 as D gene, on 5 matching bases. The sequence was collected from a man younger than 30 in good health and CMV-seronegative. Sequenced sample: PBMCs. DNA sequence: TGTGCCAGCAAGATTCTACAGGTCAGGGCTAATGCGCAGTATTTT. Translation gives CASKILQVRANAQYF.